This T cell receptor beta chain emerged from a study of cytomegalovirus exposure and HLA in healthy donors (dated by TCRdb to 2016 to 2017). Looking at the study overall: According to a later analysis, the 120 or so validation repertoires were produced on the same platform as the 666 repertoires of the first cohort. The study aimed to test whether cataloging public T cell receptors could reveal signatures of past pathogen exposure. In addition to the first cohort of 500 to 850 subjects, a separate validation cohort of 130 or so different subjects was used. High-throughput TCR immunosequencing, statistical association of individual TCRs with disease status, and machine learning were combined to predict cytomegalovirus infection status. Overall study results and their limits: A later analysis lacked HLA typing for the validation cohort, so it scored co-occurrence in that cohort across all 110 or so repertoires. Across donors, most TCR sequences were observed very rarely, whereas some public TCRs were present in many individuals. A later analysis found that TCRs clustered in the first cohort also tended to co-occur in the 100 to 150 validation repertoires, with more than 90% of cluster scores above 0. In vitro tests confirmed that a few of the cytomegalovirus-associated TCR beta chains recognize cytomegalovirus antigens. The authors suggested that the approach could potentially be generalized to other disease states and immunological phenotypes. Cytomegalovirus status was reported to be diagnosed by the classifier with high specificity and sensitivity in both the original and validation cohorts. In the study, about 150 TCR beta chains were listed as associated with cytomegalovirus.

This clone turned up a few times. Its antigen is currently not known. The sample holds no much larger clone one base away, and base qualities are not on file. Separate from the approximately 670-subject first cohort, the validation cohort of about 130 subjects was the group to which the donors belonged. The library came from the immunoSEQ multiplex PCR assay. Processing in the source paper ran as follows. A statistical classification framework was developed to diagnose cytomegalovirus status using the catalog of TCR beta chain sequences. Not all clones reach the TCRdb copy of this immuneACCESS table, which keeps in-frame sequences only. Checked studies attribute under half of the gap to unresolved V genes and leave the rest unexplained. D and trimming come from the DNA, and the V and J calls and clone size come from that table. The sample records 150,000 or so clones, approximately 92% of which are singletons. In total, the top ten clones hold 9% of the sample.

The germline V gene gives CDR1 as MGHDK and CDR2 as SYGVNS. Trimming takes 4 bases off V and 8 bases off J; junction bases not matched to a gene: 2. The CDR3 runs 13 residues from the cysteine to the phenylalanine. Only the CDR3 part of the read is kept: 39 bases, read in frame from the first base. This clonotype was obtained from a woman aged 18-29 years in good health and CMV-seropositive. Sample: PBMCs. The V and J segments used are TRBV25-1 and TRBJ1-6; TRBD1 fits 7 bases in the junction. The DNA sequence is as follows: TGTGCCAGCAGTGTCACAGGGGATTCACCCCTCCACTTT. This yields the protein CASSVTGDSPLHF.